The present T cell receptor beta chain was sequenced within a study of T-cell reconstitution after alpha-beta-depleted transplantation in children. V was clipped by 4 bases and J by 1 base, with 7 bases between them. The germline CDR1 and CDR2 sequences are GTSNPN and SVGIG (reference sequence). This CDR3 spans 13 amino acids. TCRbeta library construction was performed incorporating unique molecular identifiers. TCRdb recomputed calls from the PCR reads with MiXCR, one row per CDR3 protein. The sample has roughly 200,000 distinct CDR3 sequences, approximately 7% seen once; the top ten hold about 3%. This clonotype showed up just a few times.

Sequenced material: PBMCs from the stem cell graft donor, taken from the stem cell graft. The TCR sequence derives from a human donor who donated a stem cell graft to a child with Wiskott-Aldrich syndrome. The chain has TRBV30 and TRBJ2-2, with D maybe TRBD1 (5 bases). The CDR3 loop is CAWNDRNTGELFF. CDR3 DNA sequence: TGTGCCTGGAATGACAGGAACACCGGGGAGCTGTTTTTT.